This T cell receptor (beta chain) was sequenced during a study of T cells in Graves' hyperthyroidism and ophthalmopathy. Study conclusions and caveats: The model's output predicted ophthalmopathy at a median of about 6.5 months prior to onset. In the blood, most expanded thyroid clonotypes above 0.001 appeared as well.

Regarding this clonotype: What it binds is unknown. A much larger clone lies one base from this, so it may be a read error.

Used for diagnoses were clinical symptoms, serum thyroxine and TRAb, thyroid ultrasound and orbital computed tomography. RNA transcripts provided the source from which TCR beta CDR3 regions were amplified. The HTBI set primed first-round TCR CDR3 RT-PCR. Each CDR3 protein is one row after TCRdb ran MiXCR on the multiplex PCR reads. The sample carries about 160,000 distinct CDR3 sequences, about 9% recorded once. Per the germline V gene, CDR1 is SGDLS and CDR2 is YYNGEE. CDR3 length: 13 amino acids. Sequencing was carried out using blood. The clonotype was recovered from a young woman with Graves' hyperthyroidism that later progressed to Graves' ophthalmopathy. This chain links TRBV9 with TRBJ2-5, with 7 nucleotides matching TRBD1. For the CDR3, the DNA is TGTGCCAGCAGCGTAGATCAGGGGGAGACCCAGTGCTTC. It codes for CASSVDQGETQCF.